This TCR beta chain was retrieved from a study of tumor and adjacent non-tumor tissue in lung cancer. Study-level background: Patients were aged about 31 to 85, ten or so men and about five women, stage I to III. On average, productive TCRbeta reads reached a few million per sample. General observations from the study: Tumor TCR diversity, when higher, was linked to shorter survival. In normal lung, the top 100 clones were significantly more dominant than in tumor.

Germline V gives CDR1 MNHEY, CDR2 SVGAGI. The CDR3 extends over 16 amino acids. The template was RNA from unsorted bulk tissue. Three rounds of nested PCR, following a modified ARM-PCR protocol, produced the TCRbeta library. TCRdb ran MiXCR on the multiplex PCR reads and lists one entry per CDR3 protein. The sample shows 120,000 or so distinct CDR3 sequences, approximately 71% of them seen only once. As for this clonotype: Its cognate antigen is unknown. Relative to the germline gene, one junction end is altered; a read error may explain this.

The TCR originated in a man aged 30-40 years with non-small cell lung cancer. Specimen: lung tumor tissue. This chain uses TRBV6-5 with TRBJ2-3; 8 bases line up with TRBD2. The CDR3 coding sequence is TGTGCCAACAGTTACTCGAGGACTAGCCGCAAAGATACGCAGTATTTT. It yields the protein CANSYSRTSRKDTQYF.